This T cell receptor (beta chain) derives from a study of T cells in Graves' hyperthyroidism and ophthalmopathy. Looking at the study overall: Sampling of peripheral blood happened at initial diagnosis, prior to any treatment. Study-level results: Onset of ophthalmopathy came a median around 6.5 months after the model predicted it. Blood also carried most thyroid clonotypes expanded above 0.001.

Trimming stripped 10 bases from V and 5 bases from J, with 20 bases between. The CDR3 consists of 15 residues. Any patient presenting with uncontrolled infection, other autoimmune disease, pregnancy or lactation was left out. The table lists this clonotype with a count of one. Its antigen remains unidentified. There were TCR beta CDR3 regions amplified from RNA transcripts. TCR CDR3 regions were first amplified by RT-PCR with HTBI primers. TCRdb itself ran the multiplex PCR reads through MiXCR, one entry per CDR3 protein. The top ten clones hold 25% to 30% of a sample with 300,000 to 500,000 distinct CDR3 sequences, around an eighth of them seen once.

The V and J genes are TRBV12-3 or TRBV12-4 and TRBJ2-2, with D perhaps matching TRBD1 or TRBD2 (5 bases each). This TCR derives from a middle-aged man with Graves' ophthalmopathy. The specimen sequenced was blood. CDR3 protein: CATGNMGVRTGELFF. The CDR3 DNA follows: TGTGCCACAGGGAATATGGGGGTGAGAACCGGGGAGCTGTTTTTT.